This T cell receptor beta chain was sequenced for a study of vaccination and CD4 T cells after COVID-19. Indicated treatment: roughly 10-day PBMC culture with coronavirus spike peptide pools or control peptides (ViraFEST assay). The Oncomine TCR Beta short-read assay sequenced DNA from cultured CD4+ T cells. A single record per CDR3 protein comes from TCRdb applying MiXCR to the PCR reads. The sample contains about 14,000 distinct CDR3 sequences, approximately 52% of which appear only once. Per the germline V gene, CDR1 is KGHSH and CDR2 is LQKENI. CDR3 length: 16 amino acids. Trimming removed 1 base from V and 6 bases from J, with 16 bases in between. A note on this clonotype: Its specificity is not known.

This rearrangement joins TRBV18 to TRBJ1-5, with D uncertain. The clonotype was recovered from a human donor who had recovered from COVID-19. Sequencing input: CD4+ T cells from blood, cultured in vitro. The CDR3 region is CASSPRYEGSSQPQHF. CDR3 sequence (DNA): TGTGCCAGCTCACCACGATATGAAGGTTCGTCTCAGCCCCAGCATTTT.